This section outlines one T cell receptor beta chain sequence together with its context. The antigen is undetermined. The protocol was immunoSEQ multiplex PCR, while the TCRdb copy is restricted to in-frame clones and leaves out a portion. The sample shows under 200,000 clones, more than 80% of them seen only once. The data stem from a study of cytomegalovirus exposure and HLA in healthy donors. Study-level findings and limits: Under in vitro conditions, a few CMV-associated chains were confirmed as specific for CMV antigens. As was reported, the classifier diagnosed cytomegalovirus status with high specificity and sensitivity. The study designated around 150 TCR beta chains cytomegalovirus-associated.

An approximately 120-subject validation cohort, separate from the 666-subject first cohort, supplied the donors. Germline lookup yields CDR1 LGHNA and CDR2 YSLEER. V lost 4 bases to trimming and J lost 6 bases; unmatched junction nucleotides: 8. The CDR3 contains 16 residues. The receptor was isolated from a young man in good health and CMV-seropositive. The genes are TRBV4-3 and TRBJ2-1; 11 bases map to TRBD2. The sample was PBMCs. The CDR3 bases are TGCGCCAGCAGCCGACTACTAGCGGGAGATAGCAATGAGCAGTTCTTC. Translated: CASSRLLAGDSNEQFF.